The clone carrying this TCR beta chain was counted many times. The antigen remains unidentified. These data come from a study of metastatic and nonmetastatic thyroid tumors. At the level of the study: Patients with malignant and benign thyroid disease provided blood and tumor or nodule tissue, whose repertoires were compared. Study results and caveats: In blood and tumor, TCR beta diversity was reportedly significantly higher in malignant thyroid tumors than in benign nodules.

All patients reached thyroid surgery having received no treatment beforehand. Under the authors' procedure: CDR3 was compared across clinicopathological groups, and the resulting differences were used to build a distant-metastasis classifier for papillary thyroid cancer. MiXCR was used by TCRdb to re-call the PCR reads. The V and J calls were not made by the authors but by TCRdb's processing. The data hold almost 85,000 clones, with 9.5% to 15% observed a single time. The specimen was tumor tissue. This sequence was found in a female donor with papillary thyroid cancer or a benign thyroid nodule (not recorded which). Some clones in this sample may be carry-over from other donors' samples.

In DNA, the CDR3 is TGTGCCAGTAGTATACTGGGAGGGACCTATCAGCCCCAGCATTTT. Its translation: CASSILGGTYQPQHF. V and J are TRBV19 and TRBJ1-5; TRBD1 might be the D (5 bases). The CDR3 loop spans 15 amino acids. The germline CDR1 and CDR2 sequences are LNHDA and SQIVND (reference sequence). Trimming left V 2 bases short and J 5 bases short, with 13 bases between.